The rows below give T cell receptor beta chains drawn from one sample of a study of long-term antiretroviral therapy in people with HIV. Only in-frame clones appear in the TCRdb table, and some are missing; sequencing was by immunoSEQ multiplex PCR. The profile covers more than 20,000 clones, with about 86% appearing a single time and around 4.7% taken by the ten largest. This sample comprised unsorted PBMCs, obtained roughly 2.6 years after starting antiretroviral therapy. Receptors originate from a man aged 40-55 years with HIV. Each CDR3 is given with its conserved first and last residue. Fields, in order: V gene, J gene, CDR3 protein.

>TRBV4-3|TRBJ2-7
CASSQDSGRGQYF
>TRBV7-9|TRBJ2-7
CASSFGGGYEQYF
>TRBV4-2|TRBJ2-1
CASSQIGTAYNEQFF
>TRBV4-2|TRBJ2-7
CASSQGLARYEQYF
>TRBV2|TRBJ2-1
CASSGRDRDHNEQFF
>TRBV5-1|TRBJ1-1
CASSWGRVRTEEAFF
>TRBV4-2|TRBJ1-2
CASSQGGGPDGYTF
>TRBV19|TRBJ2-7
CASSIFGLGQYEQYF
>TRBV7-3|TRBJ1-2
CASSLDGHYGYTF
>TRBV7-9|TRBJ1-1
CASSYQGNTEAFF
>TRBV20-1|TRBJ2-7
CSARDLHEQYF
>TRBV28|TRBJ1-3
CATLPLSAGGNTIYF
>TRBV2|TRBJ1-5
CASSDLGLSNQPQHF
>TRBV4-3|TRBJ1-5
CASSPQEGVQPQHF
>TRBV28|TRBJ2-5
CASSTLHLDRDSKETQYF
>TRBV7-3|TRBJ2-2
CASSSDTNTGELFF
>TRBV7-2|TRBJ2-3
CASSPRPGLSSTDTQYF
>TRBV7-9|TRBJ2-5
CASSPGLNQETQYF
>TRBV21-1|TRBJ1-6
CASSNRSLGVYSPLHF
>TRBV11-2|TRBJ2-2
CASSPSSGSYTGELFF
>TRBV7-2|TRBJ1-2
CASSWAEDGYTF
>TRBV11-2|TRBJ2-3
CASSFGLADTDTQYF
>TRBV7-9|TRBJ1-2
CASSLPGTVNYGYTF
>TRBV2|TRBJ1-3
CASSEGGNTIYF
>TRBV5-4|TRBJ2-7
CASSWTSGSSEQYF
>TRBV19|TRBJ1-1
CASSFRGGGEAFF
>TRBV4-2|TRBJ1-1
CASSLRGDDEAFF
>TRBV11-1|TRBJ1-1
CASSSLRATEAFF
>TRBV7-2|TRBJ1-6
CASSSAGGKSSPLHF
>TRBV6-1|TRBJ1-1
CASSEGQYMNTEAFF
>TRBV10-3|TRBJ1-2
CASQGTEALGGYTF
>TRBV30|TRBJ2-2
CAWSVKLTGELFF
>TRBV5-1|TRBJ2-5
CASSLEGQGQETQYF
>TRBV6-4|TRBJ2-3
CASRLDRNTDTQYF
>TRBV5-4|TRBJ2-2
CASSPGTGGLSGELFF
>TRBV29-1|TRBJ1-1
CSVTGTANTEAFF
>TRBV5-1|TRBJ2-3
CASSSTSGTADTQYF
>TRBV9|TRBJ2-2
CASSRSGRNTGELFF
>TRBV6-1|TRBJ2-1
CASSYGTDYNEQFF
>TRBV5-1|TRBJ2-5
CASSLAGGLDQYF
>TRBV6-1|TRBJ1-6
CASSETIGTGDSPLHF
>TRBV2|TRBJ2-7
CASSRQGASGEQYF
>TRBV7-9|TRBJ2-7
CASSFPGSYEQYF
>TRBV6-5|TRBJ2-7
CASSYSTRDYPNEQYF
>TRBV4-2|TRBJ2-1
CASSQNAGGAYNEQFF
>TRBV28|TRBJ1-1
CASSLADRRTEAFF
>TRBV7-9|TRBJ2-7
CASRPISGLGNVEQYF
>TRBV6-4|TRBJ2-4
CASSEGQRDLNIQYF
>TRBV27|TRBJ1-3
CASRQGAAISGNTIYF
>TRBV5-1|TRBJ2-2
CASRVPGQSGELFF
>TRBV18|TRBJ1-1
CASAGQGLNTEAFF
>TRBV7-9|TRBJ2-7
CASSFIGEQYF
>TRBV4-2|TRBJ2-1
CASSQDWDRAISYNEQFF
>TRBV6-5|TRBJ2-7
CASKGERYEQYF
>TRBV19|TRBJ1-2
CASRSGGGNYGYTF
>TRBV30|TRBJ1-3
CAWSVRGNTIYF